These 28 T cell receptor beta chains share one sample of origin, sequenced in a study of T cell changes during pregnancy in multiple sclerosis. TCRdb keeps only in-frame clones here, not all; method: immunoSEQ multiplex PCR. This table holds 80,000 to 100,000 clones, roughly 92% found once. The input for sequencing was peripheral blood, taken in the first trimester of pregnancy. Receptors were obtained from a female donor with multiple sclerosis, enrolled in a pregnancy study.

This clone was recorded only once. The chain combines TRBV14 with TRBJ2-5; 9 bases match TRBD2. After removal of 3 bases from V and 4 bases from J, the junction contained 6 bases not matched to a gene. The CDR3 length is 15 residues. The germline V gene encodes CDR1 SGHDN and CDR2 FVKESK. The CDR3 is CASSQMREGRETQYF. CDR3 nucleotide sequence: TGTGCCAGCAGCCAGATGCGGGAGGGCCGAGAGACCCAGTACTTC.

This chain joins TRBV5-4 and TRBJ2-3; 11 bases align to TRBD2. J lost 1 base, V lost 6 bases, and 4 bases had no gene match. CDR1 and CDR2 from the germline V gene are SGHNT and YYREEE (reference sequence). The CDR3 contains 15 residues. The CDR3 sequence is CASTLAGVGTDTQYF. The CDR3 DNA reads TGTGCCAGCACACTAGCGGGAGTCGGCACAGATACGCAGTATTTT.

This chain joins TRBV7-2 and TRBJ2-5, with D possibly matching TRBD2 (6 bases). V was trimmed by 1 base and J by 5 bases, leaving 17 bases between them. The CDR3 is 16 residues long. Germline V lookup: CDR1 SGHTA, CDR2 FQGNSA. The CDR3 protein is CASSLVRGARRETQYF. The CDR3 DNA sequence: TGTGCCAGCAGCTTAGTGCGGGGCGCCCGCAGGGAGACCCAGTACTTC.

This chain joins TRBV7-2 and TRBJ2-1; 15 bases map to TRBD2. Per germline, CDR1 SGHTA and CDR2 FQGNSA. V lost 4 bases, J lost 9 bases, and 13 bases stayed unmatched. The CDR3 extends over 18 amino acids. The CDR3 reads CASSWGLAGGSLQFEQFF. DNA of the CDR3: TGTGCCAGCAGCTGGGGACTAGCGGGAGGCTCCTTACAATTTGAGCAGTTCTTC.

The gene calls are TRBV5-1 and TRBJ2-1, with TRBD2 identical over 10 bases. The CDR3 has 13 amino acids. Germline CDR1 is SGHRS and CDR2 is YFSETQ. V trimming: 3 bases; J trimming: 10 bases; junction bases outside the gene matches: 4. The CDR3 reads CASSYGLAEEQFF. CDR3 DNA sequence: TGCGCCAGCAGCTATGGACTAGCGGAAGAGCAGTTCTTC.

The count of this clone is one. V gene TRBV11-2 combines with J gene TRBJ2-7; D is unresolved. This CDR3 contains 14 residues. The V end lost 0 bases, the J end lost 4 bases, and 10 bases lay between the germline ends. The germline V gene encodes CDR1 SGHAT and CDR2 FQNNGV. The CDR3 bases are TGTGCCAGCAGCTTAGACGTAGCACCTTACGAGCAGTACTTC. Its protein is CASSLDVAPYEQYF. Together with reference TRBV11-2 and TRBJ2-7, the CDR3 gives the full variable domain: EAGVAQSPRYKIIEKRQSVAFWCNPISGHATLYWYQQILGQGPKLLIQFQNNGVVDDSQLPKDRFSAERLKGVDSTLKIQPAKLEDSAVYLCASSLDVAPYEQYFGPGTRLTVT.

The genes are TRBV5-6 and TRBJ2-2; D uncertain. Germline CDR1 reads SGHDT; CDR2 reads YYEEEE. The germline V and J ends were trimmed by 3 bases and 2 bases, with 5 bases remaining between them. This CDR3 region has 13 residues. Written as DNA, the CDR3 is TGTGCCAGCAGCTCCTTTAACACCGGGGAGCTGTTTTTT. It codes for CASSSFNTGELFF. Combining the CDR3 with reference TRBV5-6 and TRBJ2-2 gives the whole variable domain DAGVTQSPTHLIKTRGQQVTLRCSPKSGHDTVSWYQQALGQGPQFIFQYYEEEERQRGNFPDRFSGHQFPNYSSELNVNALLLGDSALYLCASSSFNTGELFFGEGSRLTVL.

This rearrangement joins TRBV4-1 to TRBJ2-7, with no clear D. The CDR3 loop spans 11 amino acids. Trimming took off 5 bases at V and 7 bases at J, with 9 bases between the two ends. The germline gives CDR1 MGHRA, CDR2 YSYEKL. The CDR3: CASSRGLEQYF. The CDR3 DNA is TGCGCCAGCAGCAGAGGATTAGAGCAGTACTTC.

V and J are TRBV14 and TRBJ2-7; 7 bases fit TRBD1. J lost 1 base, V lost 0 bases, and 6 bases had no gene match. The CDR3 is 16 amino acids. Germline CDR1 reads SGHDN; CDR2 reads FVKESK. CDR3 nucleotide sequence: TGTGCCAGCAGCCAAGAAGACAGGGTTTTTTCCTACGAGCAGTACTTC. It encodes CASSQEDRVFSYEQYF.

This rearrangement joins TRBV5-6 to TRBJ1-1, with D tentatively TRBD1 (5 bases). Germline lookup yields CDR1 SGHDT and CDR2 YYEEEE. V lost 4 bases, J lost 11 bases, and 15 bases lay in between. The CDR3 runs 12 residues. CDR3 DNA sequence: TGTGCCAGCAGCCTAGGGGCAGGTGAGGCTTTCTTT. It yields the protein CASSLGAGEAFF.

This sequence joins TRBV10-1 and TRBJ2-1, with D perhaps TRBD1 (5 bases). Trimming stripped 8 bases from V and 8 bases from J, with 19 bases between. Germline V gene data show CDR1 as WNHNN and CDR2 as SYGVQD (reference sequence). The CDR3 loop spans 14 amino acids. The CDR3 loop is CASHTGTLEDEQFF. The CDR3 DNA reads as TGCGCCAGCCATACAGGAACCCTTGAGGATGAGCAGTTCTTC.

The V gene is TRBV19, the J gene TRBJ2-7, with D possibly TRBD2 on 7 matching bases. Germline V gene sequence: CDR1 LNHDA, CDR2 SQIVND (reference sequence). V was pared by 4 bases and J by 1 base, with 17 bases between. This CDR3 is 16 amino acids long. The CDR3 protein is CASSTRGAARSYEQYF. The CDR3 DNA reads TGTGCCAGTAGTACACGGGGGGCAGCTAGATCCTACGAGCAGTACTTC.

V gene TRBV5-4 combines with J gene TRBJ1-5, with a weak D call TRBD1 (5 bases). The CDR3 runs 13 residues. V lost 4 bases to trimming and J lost 6 bases, with 11 bases between them. From germline, CDR1 is SGHNT and CDR2 YYREEE (reference sequence). DNA of the CDR3: TGTGCCAGCAGCGTGGGACTCGGTCAGCCCCAGCATTTT. This gives the protein CASSVGLGQPQHF.

The rearrangement uses TRBV5-1 and TRBJ1-2; D possibly corresponds to TRBD1 (5 bases). The CDR3 has 14 amino acids. Trimming stripped 3 bases from V and 4 bases from J, with 13 bases between. Germline V gene lookup returns CDR1 SGHRS and CDR2 YFSETQ. The CDR3 spells CASSYSGGAYGYTF. As DNA, the CDR3 is TGCGCCAGCAGCTACTCCGGGGGTGCCTATGGCTACACCTTC.

The chain recombines TRBV2 with TRBJ1-1; 8 bases line up with TRBD1. The CDR3 length is 14 residues. Losses at the gene ends were 4 bases for V and 3 bases for J; bases not matched to a gene: 4. Looked up from germline, CDR1 is SNHLY and CDR2 is FYNNEI. CDR3 loop: CASSVRGRDTEAFF. In DNA form, the CDR3 reads TGTGCCAGCAGTGTCAGGGGGCGCGACACTGAAGCTTTCTTT.

The chain uses TRBV28 and TRBJ1-5; weak D call: TRBD1 (6 bases). This CDR3 contains 14 residues. Germline CDR1 and CDR2: MDHEN and SYDVKM. The V gene lost 5 bases and the J gene lost 6 bases, with 14 bases spanning the gap. CDR3 sequence (DNA): TGTGCCAGCAGTCTAGGGGGAGTAGGTCAGCCCCAGCATTTT. This encodes CASSLGGVGQPQHF.

This clone was observed once. V gene TRBV9 combines with J gene TRBJ2-1; 10 bases line up with TRBD2. Trimming cost V 3 bases and J 2 bases; bases outside gene matches: 2. CDR1 SGDLS and CDR2 YYNGEE come from the germline V gene. This CDR3 has 15 amino acids. The CDR3 is CASSELAGPYNEQFF. The CDR3, as DNA: TGTGCCAGCAGCGAACTAGCGGGGCCCTACAATGAGCAGTTCTTC.

This chain uses TRBV5-1 with TRBJ1-1; no clear D. Trimming stripped 1 base from V and 3 bases from J, with 22 bases between. Germline-derived CDR1 and CDR2 are SGHRS and YFSETQ. This CDR3 spans 18 amino acids. The CDR3 protein is CASSLPPGAAFGDTEAFF. CDR3 sequence (DNA): TGCGCCAGCAGCTTGCCCCCGGGAGCGGCTTTTGGGGACACTGAAGCTTTCTTT.

This clone has just one count. V usage is TRBV7-2 and J usage is TRBJ1-3; D possibly corresponds to TRBD1 (6 bases). Germline-derived CDR1 and CDR2 are SGHTA and FQGNSA. The V end lost 5 bases, the J end lost 4 bases, and 12 bases lay between the germline ends. This CDR3 has 14 amino acids. As DNA, the CDR3 is TGTGCCAGCAGCCGAACAGGGCCCGGAAACACCATATATTTT. This translates into CASSRTGPGNTIYF.

As regards this clone: The same CDR3 can be traced to other DNA sequences in this sample. The genes are TRBV27 and TRBJ2-1; 10 positions agree with TRBD2. Germline assignment: CDR1 MNHEY and CDR2 SMNVEV (reference sequence). The CDR3 runs 14 residues. V dropped 4 bases and J dropped 8; count of bases not matched to a gene: 5. CDR3 sequence reads: CASSSQREGDEQFF. Written as DNA, the CDR3 is TGTGCCAGCAGTTCCCAGCGGGAGGGGGATGAGCAGTTCTTC.

This sequence joins TRBV7-3 and TRBJ2-1, with 14 positions matching TRBD2. CDR1 is SGHTA, CDR2 FQGTGA, per germline. Losses at the gene ends were 3 bases for V and 7 bases for J; bases not matched to a gene: 5. CDR3 length: 16 amino acids. The CDR3 region is CASSFPGTSGSNEQFF. Here the CDR3 DNA reads TGTGCCAGCAGCTTTCCCGGGACTAGCGGGAGTAATGAGCAGTTCTTC.

The chain uses TRBV27 and TRBJ2-1, with TRBD2 matching over 8 bases. V trimming: 2 bases; J trimming: 6 bases; junction bases outside the gene matches: 6. Germline loops: CDR1 MNHEY, CDR2 SMNVEV (reference sequence). The CDR3 spans 15 residues. This CDR3 reads CASSLRGLAVNEQFF. CDR3 sequence (DNA): TGTGCCAGCAGTTTACGAGGACTAGCCGTCAATGAGCAGTTCTTC.

CDR3 loop: CASSQLAGGPGRETQYF. The CDR3 nucleotides read TGCGCCAGCAGCCAACTAGCGGGAGGGCCGGGGCGGGAGACCCAGTACTTC. The rearrangement links TRBV4-1 to TRBJ2-5; 12 bases line up with TRBD2. CDR3 length: 17 amino acids. V shed 2 bases, J shed 5 bases, and the junction held 9 bases outside the gene matches. Germline V gives CDR1 MGHRA, CDR2 YSYEKL.

This clone has just one count. The rearrangement links TRBV27 to TRBJ1-5; 9 bases map to TRBD1. The germline gives CDR1 MNHEY, CDR2 SMNVEV (reference sequence). With 7 bases clipped from V and 9 bases from J, the junction kept 10 bases outside the gene matches. CDR3 length: 14 amino acids. The CDR3 sequence is CASTSGQGQGPQHF. For the CDR3, the DNA is TGTGCCAGCACCTCTGGACAGGGGCAGGGGCCCCAGCATTTT.

A remark on this clone: Other DNA sequences from this sample encode an identical CDR3 as well. This chain connects TRBV9 to TRBJ2-2; D is unclear. The germline V gene has CDR1 SGDLS and CDR2 YYNGEE. The CDR3 totals 12 residues. Trimming removed 6 bases from V and 1 base from J, with 4 bases in between. CDR3 DNA sequence: TGTGCCAGCACCCAGAACACCGGGGAGCTGTTTTTT. Translation: CASTQNTGELFF.

The chain recombines TRBV6-6 with TRBJ1-1; D possibly corresponds to TRBD1 (5 bases). In germline, CDR1 is MNHNY, CDR2 SVGAGI (reference sequence). CDR3 size: 14 residues. V gave up 2 bases and J gave up 4 bases, with 11 bases separating them. The DNA for the CDR3 is TGTGCCAGCAGTTACATTGGGGGGTCCACTGAAGCTTTCTTT. Amino acid sequence: CASSYIGGSTEAFF.

The chain recombines TRBV4-2 with TRBJ2-3, with 13 bases aligning to TRBD2. This CDR3 has 18 amino acids. Germline V gene sequence: CDR1 LGHNA, CDR2 YNFKEQ. V lost 4 bases, J lost 3 bases, and 10 bases stayed unmatched. The CDR3 is CASSLRLAGGFPTDTQYF. The DNA for the CDR3 is TGTGCCAGCAGCCTCCGACTAGCGGGAGGTTTTCCGACAGATACGCAGTATTTT.

In its sample, this clone was seen once. The chain recombines TRBV13 with TRBJ2-2; possibly TRBD2 for D (6 bases). The CDR3 length is 13 residues. Trimming pared 5 bases from V and 6 bases from J, leaving 10 bases between. CDR1 and CDR2 from the germline V gene are PRHDT and FYEKMQ (reference sequence). The CDR3 sequence is CASSRGTPGELFF. DNA for the CDR3: TGTGCCAGCAGCCGGGGGACGCCCGGGGAGCTGTTTTTT.